Here is one T cell receptor (beta chain) with its context. This clone was seen just once. This clone's antigen is unknown. Base qualities are not provided; no much larger clone lies one nucleotide away. This record comes from a study of T cell responses to AZD1222 COVID-19 vaccine (dated by TCRdb to the early 2020s). Some background on the complete study: Because spike-specific TCR depth and breadth did not differ between the two schedules, AZD1222 recipients who got a second dose at roughly 4 weeks were pooled with those who got a second dose at roughly 12 weeks. Trial participants were enrolled by age into subgroups of 18-55, 56-69 and 70-plus years, and 148, 28 and 57 TCR-sequenced participants, respectively, were included in these subgroups. TCR sequencing covered over 230 trial participants: 200 to 210 given two doses of AZD1222 and about 26 given two doses of MenACWY control vaccine.

The sample's time point, from its label and the paper: baseline before first vaccination. Samples from vaccinated people were obtained from the UK trials COV001 and COV002, which included a single-blind randomized controlled phase 2/3 trial of AZD1222 (ChAdOx1 nCoV-19) in healthy adults. Trial participant PBMC samples were collected at day 0 and day 28 after the second dose for TCRbeta chain sequencing. The CDR3 regions of human TCRbeta chains were analyzed by immunosequencing. Per the source publication's procedure: TCRs in the repertoires were matched against a reference library of SARS-CoV-2-specific TCRs that had been generated with the MIRA antigen-specificity platform. Breadth was defined as the fraction of unique TCRs that were SARS-CoV-2-associated. Depth was defined as the fraction of total T cells that were SARS-CoV-2-associated. Each spike-specific TCR was assigned to its reactive spike region and to a CD4 or CD8 class using the MIRA data. Log10-transformed breadth and depth values were compared by one-way ANOVA with Sidak's multiple comparisons tests. What TCRdb holds here is the immuneACCESS table cut down to in-frame rearrangements. Part of the clones is not present; checked against another copy, under half of the missing clones reflect an unresolved V gene, and the others are unexplained. The V and J calls and the clone size are those of that table, but D and trimming were determined from the DNA. The sample table lists about 180,000 clones, about 92% of them with a count of one. Of the sample, about 3% is held by the ten largest clones.

The paper as a whole reports these results and caveats: Reportedly, almost half of the unique spike-specific TCRs recognized epitopes lying outside the regions that are mutated in the B.1.351 and B.1.1.7 variants. Conclusions about previously exposed vaccinees are limited, since just a handful of AZD1222 recipients were seropositive for SARS-CoV-2 at baseline. A significant rise in spike-specific TCR breadth and depth was observed after two AZD1222 doses relative to day 0 and relative to MenACWY recipients. Participants were mostly white British and included more females than males, and it was suggested by the authors that clonal diversity may have been underestimated. Because no day 14 peak-response samples were available, the repertoires could be characterized only after the peak T cell response. Vaccine-associated CD4 TCRs spanned the whole spike protein, with dominant responses in regions 160-218 and 743-854. In the small 56-69-year group, the increase in depth fell short of significance, most likely because of low power.

Trimming leaves V shorter by 6 bases and J shorter by 4 bases, with the junction holding 7 bases beyond the gene matches. From the germline V gene (reference sequence), CDR1 is LNHDA and CDR2 is SQIVND. The CDR3 sequence holds 15 residues, the cysteine and phenylalanine included. Kept here is only the CDR3 DNA, which spans 45 bases and is read in frame from base 1. The material was peripheral blood, obtained on day 0 of AZD1222 vaccination. This clonotype was obtained from an adult in good health. The sequence is built from TRBV19 and TRBJ1-5, with 9 central nucleotides matching TRBD1. The CDR3 in this case is CASRSGDRENQPQHF. The base sequence is TGTGCCAGTAGGAGCGGGGACAGGGAGAATCAGCCCCAGCATTTT.